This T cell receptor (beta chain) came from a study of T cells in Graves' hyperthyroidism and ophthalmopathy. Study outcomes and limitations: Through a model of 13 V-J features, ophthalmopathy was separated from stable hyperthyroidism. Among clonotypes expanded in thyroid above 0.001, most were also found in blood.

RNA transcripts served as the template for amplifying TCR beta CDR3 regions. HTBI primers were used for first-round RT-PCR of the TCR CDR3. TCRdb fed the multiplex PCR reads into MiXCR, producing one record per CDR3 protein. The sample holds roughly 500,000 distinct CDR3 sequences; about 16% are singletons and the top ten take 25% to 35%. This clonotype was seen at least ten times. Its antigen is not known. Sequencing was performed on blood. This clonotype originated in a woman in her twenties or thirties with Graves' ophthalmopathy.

The CDR3 is CASSFSRQGASYNEQFF. In nucleotides, the CDR3 is TGTGCCAGCAGTTTCTCCAGACAGGGGGCTTCCTACAATGAGCAGTTCTTC. The rearrangement uses TRBV28 and TRBJ2-1; 10 nucleotides align to TRBD1. The CDR3 contains 17 residues. Germline values: CDR1 MDHEN, CDR2 SYDVKM. The V segment lost 3 bases and the J segment 1 base; nucleotides outside the gene matches: 6.